This T cell receptor beta chain stems from a study of T cell responses to AZD1222 COVID-19 vaccine. The study, taken as a whole, reports: The breadth and depth of Spike-specific TCRs increased once two AZD1222 doses had been given. Spike-spanning, vaccine-associated CD4 TCRs were dominant at 160-218 and 743-854.

This CDR3 contains 16 residues. With 0 bases removed from V and 0 bases from J, the gap between germline ends came to 11 bases. CDR1 MNHEY and CDR2 SVGAGI come from the germline V gene. TCRdb keeps only in-frame clones here, not all; method: immunoSEQ multiplex PCR. The data show about 140,000 clones, roughly 92% seen once. Comment on this clone: Antigen: not known.

The chain employs TRBV6-5 and TRBJ1-1; D perhaps matches TRBD1 (6 bases). This receptor was identified in an adult in good health. The source was peripheral blood, collected on day 0 of AZD1222 vaccination. The CDR3 nucleotides read TGTGCCAGCAGTTACTCGACAGGAGCGCTGAACACTGAAGCTTTCTTT. This sequence encodes CASSYSTGALNTEAFF.